The entry below describes one T cell receptor beta chain. It was by 5' RACE with UMI labels that the TRB cDNA libraries were prepared. No DNA is given; TCRdb re-called the 5' RACE reads and lists each CDR3 protein once. This sample's table has some 8,700 distinct CDR3 sequences. The data were obtained in a study of CXCR3-negative and CXCR3-positive naive CD8 T cells. The CDR3 runs 13 residues. Germline CDR1 is MDHEN and CDR2 is SYDVKM. V usage is TRBV28 and J usage is TRBJ2-1; TCRdb outputs TRBD1, but without DNA this stays unchecked. This TCR was sampled from a human donor in good health. Some clones in this sample may be carry-over from other donors' samples. Sequenced sample: naive CXCR3- CD8+ T cells from blood. Subset specified: CD45RO-CCR7+CD27+CD95- naive CD8+ T cells lacking CXCR3 (TNR3-). CDR3 sequence: CASSPFRGNEQFF.